A single sample gave rise to the 23 T cell receptor beta chains below, sequenced in a study of CD8+ T cells in alopecia areata. This sample's treatment: oral pan-JAK inhibitor, 5-10 mg twice daily. cDNA prepared by RNA extraction and subsequent reverse transcription served as the template for sequencing. The assay was immunoSEQ multiplex PCR, and TCRdb's table has in-frame clones only and misses some. The table has about 190,000 clones, 60% to 70% seen once. The source was CD4+ T cells sorted from blood, collected at week 4, from a patient treated with tofacitinib. These receptors came from a human donor with alopecia areata.

The sample holds a few counts of this clone. This chain connects TRBV11-2 to TRBJ1-2; TRBD1 matches 11 bases. From germline, CDR1 is SGHAT and CDR2 FQNNGV. Trimming removed 6 bases from V and 3 bases from J; junction bases left unmatched: 3. The CDR3 runs to 14 residues. The CDR3 sequence: CASSMGQGDYGYTF. DNA for the CDR3: TGTGCCAGCAGTATGGGACAGGGGGACTATGGCTACACCTTC.

This clone has a single count. V is TRBV30 and J is TRBJ1-5; weak D call: TRBD1 (6 bases). The CDR3 length is 13 residues. CDR1 and CDR2 from the germline V gene are GTSNPN and SVGIG (reference sequence). V was cut by 5 bases and J by 6 bases, with 14 bases left in between. The CDR3: CAWATGEGQPQHF. CDR3 bases: TGTGCCTGGGCGACAGGTGAGGGTCAGCCCCAGCATTTT.

This clone was picked up a small number of times. The CDR3 here is CASSQAQYYGYTF. For the CDR3, the DNA is TGCGCCAGCAGCCAAGCACAGTACTATGGCTACACCTTC. V and J are TRBV4-3 and TRBJ1-2, with D unresolved. V shed 1 base and J shed 3 bases, with 6 bases lying between them. Germline CDR1 LGHNA, CDR2 YSLEER. CDR3 length equals 13 residues.

The rearrangement links TRBV28 to TRBJ2-2; weak D call: TRBD1 (6 bases). The germline gives CDR1 MDHEN, CDR2 SYDVKM. The CDR3 contains 12 residues. Trimming shortened V by 9 bases and J by 7 bases, and 12 bases separated the two germline ends. CDR3 DNA: TGTGCCAGTGCACAGGGTGACGGGGAGCTGTTTTTT. Translated: CASAQGDGELFF.

This chain links TRBV4-3 with TRBJ2-3, with D hard to call. Germline CDR1 is LGHNA and CDR2 is YSLEER. This CDR3 is 16 amino acids long. Trimming pared 1 base from V and 6 bases from J, leaving 17 bases between. In DNA form, the CDR3 reads TGCGCCAGCAGCCAAGGGGCTCTCCCAGAAACGGATACGCAGTATTTT. Protein sequence: CASSQGALPETDTQYF.

The J gene is TRBJ2-3, the V gene TRBV30, with 10 nucleotides matching TRBD2. Germline V gene lookup returns CDR1 GTSNPN and CDR2 SVGIG (reference sequence). With 3 bases clipped from V and 5 bases from J, the junction kept 8 bases outside the gene matches. CDR3 length: 15 amino acids. CDR3 sequence: CAWRASGRGVDTQYF. CDR3 nucleotide sequence: TGTGCCTGGAGAGCTAGCGGGAGAGGGGTAGATACGCAGTATTTT.

This clone was seen a handful of times. The chain recombines TRBV28 with TRBJ1-1; weak D call: TRBD1 (5 bases). Looked up from germline, CDR1 is MDHEN and CDR2 is SYDVKM. The CDR3 consists of 12 residues. The V end lost 3 bases, the J end lost 8 bases, and 10 bases lay between the germline ends. CDR3 residues: CASSFEGSEAFF. The CDR3 DNA reads as TGTGCCAGCAGTTTCGAGGGGTCAGAAGCTTTCTTT.

This clone was seen repeatedly, ten times or more. The same CDR3 also results from other DNA sequences found in this sample. The genes are TRBV29-1 and TRBJ1-1; weak D call: TRBD1 (6 bases). The CDR3 totals 13 residues. From germline, CDR1 is SQVTM and CDR2 ANQGSEA. V was shortened by 2 bases and J by 4 bases, with 11 bases between the two germline ends. The CDR3 region is CSVERGQGTEAFF. The CDR3 DNA reads as TGCAGCGTTGAACGGGGGCAGGGCACTGAAGCTTTCTTT.

The chain is built from TRBV2 and TRBJ2-3; unclear D gene. This CDR3 comprises 15 residues. V was shortened by 2 bases and J by 2 bases, with 11 bases between the two germline ends. In germline, CDR1 is SNHLY, CDR2 FYNNEI. This CDR3 is CASSERSRFTDTQYF. As DNA, the CDR3 is TGTGCCAGCAGTGAACGTAGCAGGTTCACAGATACGCAGTATTTT.

The rearrangement links TRBV9 to TRBJ2-2, with 13 bases lining up with TRBD2. Germline CDR1 reads SGDLS; CDR2 reads YYNGEE. The CDR3 loop spans 17 amino acids. V lost 2 bases, J lost 6 bases, and 7 bases stayed unmatched. This CDR3 is CASSVLLAGGRPGELFF. CDR3 DNA sequence: TGTGCCAGCAGCGTGCTACTAGCGGGAGGGCGTCCCGGGGAGCTGTTTTTT.

The chain joins TRBV7-9 to TRBJ2-3, with no clear D. Trimming removed 1 base from V and 10 bases from J, with 6 bases in between. The CDR3 loop spans 11 amino acids. Germline V gene data show CDR1 as SEHNR and CDR2 as FQNEAQ (reference sequence). This CDR3 is CASSLVGAQYF. CDR3 bases: TGTGCCAGCAGCTTAGTTGGTGCGCAGTATTTT.

The chain has TRBV20-1 and TRBJ2-7; 7 bases are shared with TRBD1. Germline CDR1 reads DFQATT; CDR2 reads SNEGSKA (reference sequence). V shed 4 bases, J shed 6 bases, and the junction held 3 bases outside the gene matches. This CDR3 comprises 11 residues. The CDR3, as DNA: TGCAGTGCTAAACAGGGGATCGAGCAGTACTTC. Translation gives CSAKQGIEQYF.

The chain links TRBV18 to TRBJ2-5; 7 nucleotides match TRBD1. The CDR3 has 16 residues. Germline loops: CDR1 KGHSH, CDR2 LQKENI. Unmatched junction bases numbered 8, after V lost 2 bases and J lost 2 bases. CDR3 DNA sequence: TGTGCCAGCTCACCAGCAGGGACAGTAGGACAAGAGACCCAGTACTTC. Translated: CASSPAGTVGQETQYF.

The chain employs TRBV6-5 and TRBJ2-5, with 11 nucleotides matching TRBD1. Germline assignment: CDR1 MNHEY and CDR2 SVGAGI. The CDR3 runs to 16 residues. J was trimmed by 4 bases and V by 2 bases; bases with no gene match: 6. CDR3 DNA sequence: TGTGCCAGCAGTTACCCTAGGACAGGGGGCATAGAGACCCAGTACTTC. It translates to CASSYPRTGGIETQYF.

The chain links TRBV29-1 to TRBJ2-1; no firm D call. V was cut by 6 bases and J by 0 bases, with 6 bases left in between. The CDR3 has 12 amino acids. Germline CDR1 and CDR2: SQVTM and ANQGSEA. Here the CDR3 reads CSVDSSYNEQFF. The CDR3 nucleotides are TGCAGCGTCGATAGCTCCTACAATGAGCAGTTCTTC.

The rearrangement joins TRBV30 to TRBJ1-1; D uncertain. The germline gives CDR1 GTSNPN, CDR2 SVGIG (reference sequence). The CDR3 runs to 13 residues. V was clipped by 4 bases and J by 5 bases, with 14 bases between them. This chain's CDR3 is CAWKEERGTEAFF. CDR3 nucleotides: TGTGCCTGGAAAGAGGAAAGAGGGACTGAAGCTTTCTTT. Full variable domain (rest looked up from reference TRBV30 and TRBJ1-1): SQTIHQWPATLVQPVGSPLSLECTVEGTSNPNLYWYRQAAGRGLQLLFYSVGIGQISSEVPQNLSASRPQDRQFILSSKKLLLSDSGFYLCAWKEERGTEAFFGQGTRLTVV.

The V and J genes are TRBV7-2 and TRBJ2-1; 9 bases line up with TRBD1. This CDR3 region has 12 residues. V was pared by 5 bases and J by 15 bases, with 8 bases of the junction left unmatched. Germline loops: CDR1 SGHTA, CDR2 FQGNSA. CDR3 in amino acids: CASSHSGTGLFF. The CDR3 DNA is TGTGCCAGCAGCCATTCCGGGACAGGGCTGTTCTTC.

A single count supports this clone. V and J are TRBV6-6 and TRBJ1-5; perhaps TRBD1 as D (6 bases). Deletions cut 5 bases from V and 7 bases from J, with 18 bases between. Germline V lookup: CDR1 MNHNY, CDR2 SVGAGI (reference sequence). This CDR3 has 15 residues. CDR3 DNA sequence: TGTGCCAGCAGTCGAACCCCAGGGGAAGGACAGCCCCAGCATTTT. Its protein product is CASSRTPGEGQPQHF.

This clone has a handful of counts. V usage is TRBV29-1 and J usage is TRBJ2-7; either TRBD1 or TRBD2 may supply D (5 bases each). This CDR3 comprises 14 residues. Trimming shortened V by 6 bases and J by 2 bases, and 17 bases separated the two germline ends. Germline V CDR1 and CDR2: SQVTM, ANQGSEA. The chain's CDR3 is CSVTIEGQAYEQYF. CDR3 sequence (DNA): TGCAGCGTAACGATTGAGGGGCAAGCCTACGAGCAGTACTTC.

The chain joins TRBV6-1 to TRBJ2-2; TRBD2 is a possible D gene (5 bases). Germline CDR1 MNHNS, CDR2 SASEGT. The V end lost 2 bases, the J end lost 12 bases, and 13 bases lay between the germline ends. The CDR3 loop spans 13 amino acids. The CDR3 DNA reads as TGTGCCAGCAGTGAAAGTGCCCGGGGTCAGCTGTTTTTT. This sequence encodes CASSESARGQLFF.

The chain joins TRBV6-6 to TRBJ1-5; D uncertain. The CDR3 totals 12 residues. Trimming removed 6 bases from V and 5 bases from J, with 8 bases in between. Per germline, CDR1 MNHNY and CDR2 SVGAGI (reference sequence). CDR3 DNA sequence: TGTGCCAGCAGCCCCCCCTATCAGCCCCAGCATTTT. Encoded protein: CASSPPYQPQHF.

The table lists this clone with a few counts. Other nucleotide sequences from this sample produce the same CDR3. The chain carries TRBV5-1 and TRBJ2-2; TRBD1 is a possible D gene (6 bases). Germline-derived CDR1 and CDR2 are SGHRS and YFSETQ. V lost 0 bases to trimming and J lost 5 bases, with 8 bases between them. This CDR3 spans 14 amino acids. The chain's CDR3 is CASSLERGTGELFF. DNA of the CDR3: TGCGCCAGCAGCTTGGAGAGGGGGACCGGGGAGCTGTTTTTT.

The rearrangement uses TRBV14 and TRBJ2-2; D remains ambiguous. The CDR3 consists of 13 residues. V lost 3 bases and J lost 4, with 6 bases in between. Germline assignment: CDR1 SGHDN and CDR2 FVKESK. The chain's CDR3 is CASSQRSTGELFF. CDR3 nucleotide sequence: TGTGCCAGCAGCCAGCGGAGCACCGGGGAGCTGTTTTTT.